A selection of T cell receptor beta chains follows, all from one sample in a study of T cells expressing NK-cell markers. TCRdb reprocessed the 5' RACE reads and reports one entry per CDR3 protein, with no DNA. Across a few hundred thousand distinct CDR3 sequences, the top ten clones capture around 4% of the sample. The sequenced material came from blood T cells: a sorted CD56 or NKG2C T cell subset, CD4+ or CD8+ T cells, or bulk PBMC T cells (not recorded which). The receptor set was obtained from a man aged 18 to 30 in good health. The CDR3 runs from the conserved cysteine through the conserved F or W. Fields, in order: V gene, J gene, CDR3 protein.

TRBV6-2/TRBV6-3	TRBJ2-3	CASSPFGDTQYF
TRBV20-1	TRBJ2-3	CSAGPPTGGPRKDLTQYF
TRBV29-1	TRBJ1-1	CSVTGGGWEAFF
TRBV7-9	TRBJ1-6	CASSPEGSLLHF
TRBV24-1	TRBJ2-1	CATSDFRTGLANNEQFF
TRBV15	TRBJ2-7	CATSRGGQGRSYEQYF
TRBV20-1	TRBJ2-7	CSAVGLAGGRSYEQYF
TRBV20-1	TRBJ2-3	CSAPGTSGITQYF
TRBV6-2/TRBV6-3	TRBJ2-7	CASSWGLALNYEQYF
TRBV15	TRBJ2-2	CATSGQREGTGELFF
TRBV20-1	TRBJ1-5	CSAPGLGPNSNQPQHF
TRBV19	TRBJ2-5	CASSILTSGRAGVETQYF
TRBV15	TRBJ1-5	CATARGGTAQPQHF
TRBV11-2	TRBJ1-2	CASSPRQYGYTF
TRBV11-2	TRBJ2-7	CASSPDGMREQYF
TRBV5-1	TRBJ1-1	CASSLSRAAYTEAFF
TRBV5-1	TRBJ2-1	CASSWEGFPNEQFF
TRBV4-3	TRBJ2-1	CASSQDRGIKQFF
TRBV29-1	TRBJ2-3	CSHYRVGTDTQYF
TRBV20-1	TRBJ1-1	CSAMSALGVNTEAFF
TRBV9	TRBJ1-6	CASSVDLSDSPLHF
TRBV5-1	TRBJ2-5	CASSQRGLAVQETQYF
TRBV28	TRBJ1-6	CATSVGRGALPLHF
TRBV20-1	TRBJ1-5	CSAPMERTEDNGKPQHF
TRBV5-1	TRBJ1-4	CASSFQGGQTNEKLFF
TRBV4-3	TRBJ2-7	CASSQEGRGLYEQYF
TRBV30	TRBJ2-2	CAWNLDRRTGELFF
TRBV20-1	TRBJ1-1	CSARKGGFEAFF
TRBV12-3/TRBV12-4	TRBJ1-5	CASSITGASNQPQHF
TRBV7-8	TRBJ2-1	CASSSLAGTLRNEQFF
TRBV5-1	TRBJ2-1	CASSLRPSNNEQFF
TRBV20-1	TRBJ2-7	CSARPRLKAYEQYF
TRBV27	TRBJ1-5	CASSPLPGSNQPQHF
TRBV29-1	TRBJ1-3	CSSDSNRNTIYF
TRBV5-5	TRBJ1-3	CASSRRARGNTIYF
TRBV5-5	TRBJ2-5	CASSLRGVGFLETQYF
TRBV28	TRBJ2-2	CASRMREAGELFF
TRBV29-1	TRBJ2-5	CSVRRGLQETQYF
TRBV6-2/TRBV6-3	TRBJ2-1	CASSYSRAGAVFYNEQFF
TRBV25-1	TRBJ2-5	CASSEPQGRVETQYF
TRBV20-1	TRBJ1-1	CSARDGSAGLEAFF
TRBV4-3	TRBJ2-3	CASSQGTARELAGGTDTQYF
TRBV5-1	TRBJ1-4	CASSLATGVEKLFF
TRBV12-5	TRBJ1-4	CASGPGEKLFF
TRBV29-1	TRBJ2-7	CSAQTGAGAYEQYF
TRBV15	TRBJ2-1	CATSRQGLRDEQFF